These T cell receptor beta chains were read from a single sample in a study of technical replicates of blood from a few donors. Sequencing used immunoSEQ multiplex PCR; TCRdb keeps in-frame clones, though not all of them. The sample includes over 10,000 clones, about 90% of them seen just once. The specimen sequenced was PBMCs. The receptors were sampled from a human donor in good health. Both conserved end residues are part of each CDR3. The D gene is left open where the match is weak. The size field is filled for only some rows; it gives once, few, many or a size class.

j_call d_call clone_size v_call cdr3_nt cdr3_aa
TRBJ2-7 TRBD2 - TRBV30 TGTGCCTGCAAGCGGGGGAGCTCCTACGAGCAGTACTTC CACKRGSSYEQYF
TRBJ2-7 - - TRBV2 TGTGCCAGCAATACAAGGGGCGGTGGTGAGCAGTACTTC CASNTRGGGEQYF
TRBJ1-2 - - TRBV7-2 TGTGCCAGCAGCCCGCAGGGAACGTCCTATGGCTACACCTTC CASSPQGTSYGYTF
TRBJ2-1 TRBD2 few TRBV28 TGTGCCAGCAGCACCACGGGGGGAAGCTCCTACAATGAGCAGTTCTTC CASSTTGGSSYNEQFF
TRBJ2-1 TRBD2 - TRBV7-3 TGTGCCAGCAGCTTAGTGCCGGGAGGGTCCTACAATGAGCAGTTCTTC CASSLVPGGSYNEQFF
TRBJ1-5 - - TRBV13 TGTGCCAGCAGCTTAGGCGGTAGCAATCAGCCCCAGCATTTT CASSLGGSNQPQHF
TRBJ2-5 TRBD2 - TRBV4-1 TGCGCCAGCAGCCAAAATTACGGACTAGCGGGAGTGGAAGAGACCCAGTACTTC CASSQNYGLAGVEETQYF
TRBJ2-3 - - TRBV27 TGTGCCAGCAGTTTTATTAGCACAGATACGCAGTATTTT CASSFISTDTQYF
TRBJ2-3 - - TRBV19 TGTGCCAGTAGTATATCGTCCAGTACGCAGTATTTT CASSISSSTQYF
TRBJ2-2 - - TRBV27 TGTGCCAGCAGTCCCGGAACTACCAACACCGGGGAGCTGTTTTTT CASSPGTTNTGELFF
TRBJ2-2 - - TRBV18 TGTGCCAGCTCACCGGGACAGAACACCGGGGAGCTGTTTTTT CASSPGQNTGELFF
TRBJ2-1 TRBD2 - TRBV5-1 TGCGCCAGCAGCTTGCGACTAGCGGGAAATGAGCAGTTCTTC CASSLRLAGNEQFF
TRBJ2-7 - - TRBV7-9 TGTGCCAGCAGCCCCACCGTAGCGAACCTGGCCGAGCAGTACTTC CASSPTVANLAEQYF
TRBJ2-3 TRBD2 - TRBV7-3 TGTGCCAGCAGCCAGGGACTAGCGGGAGATGCTAGCACAGATACGCAGTATTTT CASSQGLAGDASTDTQYF
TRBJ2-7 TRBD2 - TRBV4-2 TGTGCCAGCAGCCAGAAAAAGACGGGAGGGCCCCACGAGCAGTACTTC CASSQKKTGGPHEQYF
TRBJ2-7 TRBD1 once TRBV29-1 TGCAGCGTTGAACTTTGGACAGGGGGCAACGAGCAGTACTTC CSVELWTGGNEQYF
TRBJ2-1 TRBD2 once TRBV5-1 TGCGCCAGCCGCTTAACGGGAGGAAGGAACAATGAGCAGTTCTTC CASRLTGGRNNEQFF
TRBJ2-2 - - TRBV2 TGTGCCAGCAGTGAACGGGAGCGGCACACCGGGGAGCTGTTTTTT CASSERERHTGELFF
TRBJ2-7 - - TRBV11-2 TGTGCCAGCAGCCTTTCTCCCGAGCAGTACTTC CASSLSPEQYF
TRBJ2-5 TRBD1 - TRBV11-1 TGTGCCAGCAGCCCTCGACAGGGAAAGGCGGAGACCCAGTACTTC CASSPRQGKAETQYF
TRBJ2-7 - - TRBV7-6 TGTGCCAGCAGCTTAGGGGCAGACCGCGAACACTACGAGCAGTACTTC CASSLGADREHYEQYF
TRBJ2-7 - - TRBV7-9 TGTGCCAGCAGCTCAACCGGGGTAGCGCGGGCCTACGAGCAGTACTTC CASSSTGVARAYEQYF
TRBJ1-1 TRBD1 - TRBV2 TGTGCCACCGGGACAGGGAGGACTGAAGCTTTCTTT CATGTGRTEAFF
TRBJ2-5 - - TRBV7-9 TGTGCCAGCAGCTACTGGACAGTACAAGAGACCCAGTACTTC CASSYWTVQETQYF
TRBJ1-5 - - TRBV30 TGTGCCTGGAGGGGGGGTGGTGGCAATCAGCCCCAGCATTTT CAWRGGGGNQPQHF
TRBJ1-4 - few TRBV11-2 TGTGCCAGCAGCTTAGGATTAAGGGGAGAAAAACTGTTTTTT CASSLGLRGEKLFF
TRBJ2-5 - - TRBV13 TGTGCCAGCACCCTCTGGGGGCAGGGAGAAGCGACCCAGTACTTC CASTLWGQGEATQYF
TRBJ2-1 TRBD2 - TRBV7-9 TGTGCCAGCAGCTTAGCAACTAGCGGGCCCTACAATGAGCAGTTCTTC CASSLATSGPYNEQFF
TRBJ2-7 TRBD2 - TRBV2 TGTGCCAGCAGTTCCCGGACTAGCGGGAGTTACGAGCAGTACTTC CASSSRTSGSYEQYF
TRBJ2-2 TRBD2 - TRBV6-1 TGTGCCAGCAGTGAAATGTGGGCGGGAGGGTCCGGGGAGCTGTTTTTT CASSEMWAGGSGELFF
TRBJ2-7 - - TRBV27 TGTGCCAGCAGTTCCCATCCCCAGGACGAGCAGTACTTC CASSSHPQDEQYF
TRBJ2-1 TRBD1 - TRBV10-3 TGTGCCATCAGTGTGGGACAGGGGAACAATGAGCAGTTCTTC CAISVGQGNNEQFF
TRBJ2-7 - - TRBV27 TGTGCCAGCAGTTTGAAGGGGGAGTACGAGCAGTACTTC CASSLKGEYEQYF
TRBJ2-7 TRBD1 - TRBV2 TGTGCCAGCAGTGAACAGGGGGCTCTCAACGAGCAGTACTTC CASSEQGALNEQYF
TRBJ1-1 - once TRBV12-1 TGTGCCAGCAGCCCTTATCGGGATATCAGGGGAGGGACTGAAGCTTTCTTT CASSPYRDIRGGTEAFF
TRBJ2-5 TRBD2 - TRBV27 TGTGCCAGCAGTTTAGGACTAGCTTACGAGACCCAGTACTTC CASSLGLAYETQYF
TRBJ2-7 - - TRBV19 TGTGCCAGTAGACGTGACAGTACCTCCTACGAGCAGTACTTC CASRRDSTSYEQYF
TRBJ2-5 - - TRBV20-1 TGCAGTGAAGGAGAAGAGACCCAGTACTTC CSEGEETQYF
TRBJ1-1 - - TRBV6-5 TGTGCCAGCAGTTTGGGACAAGGGACCCCCGGCACTGAAGCTTTCTTT CASSLGQGTPGTEAFF
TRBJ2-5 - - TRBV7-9 TGTGCCAGCGCGGCCAGCGCGAGTTCAGAGACCCAGTACTTC CASAASASSETQYF
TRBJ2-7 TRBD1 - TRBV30 TGTGCCTGGAATGTGGACAGGGCCTACGAGCAGTACTTC CAWNVDRAYEQYF
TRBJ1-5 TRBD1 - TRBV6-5 TGTGCCAGCAGTCCGGGACAGGGGAGGGGGCAGCCCCAGCATTTT CASSPGQGRGQPQHF
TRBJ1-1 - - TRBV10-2 TGCGCCAGCAGACAGGCCCCGAACACTGAAGCTTTCTTT CASRQAPNTEAFF
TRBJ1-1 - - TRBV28 TGTGCCAGCAGTCTCTATGGGGCCTCTAACACTGAAGCTTTCTTT CASSLYGASNTEAFF
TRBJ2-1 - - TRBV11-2 TGTGCCAGCAGCTTGGATCAGCGGTCCTACAATGAGCAGTTCTTC CASSLDQRSYNEQFF
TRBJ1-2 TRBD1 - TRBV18 TGTGCCAGCTCCCCCGGGACAGGGGGGGGGCTTGGCTACACCTTC CASSPGTGGGLGYTF
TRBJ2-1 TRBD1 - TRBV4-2 TGTGCCAGCAGCCCCCCAGGGACAGACAATGAGCAGTTCTTC CASSPPGTDNEQFF
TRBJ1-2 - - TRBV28 TGTGCCAGCAGCAGCCCGGGGAGGAGGAGCTATGGCTACACCTTC CASSSPGRRSYGYTF